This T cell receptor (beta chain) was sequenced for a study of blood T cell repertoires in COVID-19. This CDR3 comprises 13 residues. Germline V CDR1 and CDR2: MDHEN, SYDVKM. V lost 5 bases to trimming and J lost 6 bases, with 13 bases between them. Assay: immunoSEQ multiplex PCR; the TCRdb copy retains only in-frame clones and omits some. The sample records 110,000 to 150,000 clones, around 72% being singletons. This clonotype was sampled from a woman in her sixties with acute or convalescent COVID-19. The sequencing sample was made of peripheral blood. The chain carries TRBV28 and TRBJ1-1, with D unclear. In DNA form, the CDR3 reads TGTGCCAGCAGTCGGAGTGGAGATCCTGAAGCTTTCTTT. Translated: CASSRSGDPEAFF. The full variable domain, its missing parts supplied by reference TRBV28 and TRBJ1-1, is DVKVTQSSRYLVKRTGEKVFLECVQDMDHENMFWYRQDPGLGLRLIYFSYDVKMKEKGDIPEGYSVSREKKERFSLILESASTNQTSMYLCASSRSGDPEAFFGQGTRLTVV.